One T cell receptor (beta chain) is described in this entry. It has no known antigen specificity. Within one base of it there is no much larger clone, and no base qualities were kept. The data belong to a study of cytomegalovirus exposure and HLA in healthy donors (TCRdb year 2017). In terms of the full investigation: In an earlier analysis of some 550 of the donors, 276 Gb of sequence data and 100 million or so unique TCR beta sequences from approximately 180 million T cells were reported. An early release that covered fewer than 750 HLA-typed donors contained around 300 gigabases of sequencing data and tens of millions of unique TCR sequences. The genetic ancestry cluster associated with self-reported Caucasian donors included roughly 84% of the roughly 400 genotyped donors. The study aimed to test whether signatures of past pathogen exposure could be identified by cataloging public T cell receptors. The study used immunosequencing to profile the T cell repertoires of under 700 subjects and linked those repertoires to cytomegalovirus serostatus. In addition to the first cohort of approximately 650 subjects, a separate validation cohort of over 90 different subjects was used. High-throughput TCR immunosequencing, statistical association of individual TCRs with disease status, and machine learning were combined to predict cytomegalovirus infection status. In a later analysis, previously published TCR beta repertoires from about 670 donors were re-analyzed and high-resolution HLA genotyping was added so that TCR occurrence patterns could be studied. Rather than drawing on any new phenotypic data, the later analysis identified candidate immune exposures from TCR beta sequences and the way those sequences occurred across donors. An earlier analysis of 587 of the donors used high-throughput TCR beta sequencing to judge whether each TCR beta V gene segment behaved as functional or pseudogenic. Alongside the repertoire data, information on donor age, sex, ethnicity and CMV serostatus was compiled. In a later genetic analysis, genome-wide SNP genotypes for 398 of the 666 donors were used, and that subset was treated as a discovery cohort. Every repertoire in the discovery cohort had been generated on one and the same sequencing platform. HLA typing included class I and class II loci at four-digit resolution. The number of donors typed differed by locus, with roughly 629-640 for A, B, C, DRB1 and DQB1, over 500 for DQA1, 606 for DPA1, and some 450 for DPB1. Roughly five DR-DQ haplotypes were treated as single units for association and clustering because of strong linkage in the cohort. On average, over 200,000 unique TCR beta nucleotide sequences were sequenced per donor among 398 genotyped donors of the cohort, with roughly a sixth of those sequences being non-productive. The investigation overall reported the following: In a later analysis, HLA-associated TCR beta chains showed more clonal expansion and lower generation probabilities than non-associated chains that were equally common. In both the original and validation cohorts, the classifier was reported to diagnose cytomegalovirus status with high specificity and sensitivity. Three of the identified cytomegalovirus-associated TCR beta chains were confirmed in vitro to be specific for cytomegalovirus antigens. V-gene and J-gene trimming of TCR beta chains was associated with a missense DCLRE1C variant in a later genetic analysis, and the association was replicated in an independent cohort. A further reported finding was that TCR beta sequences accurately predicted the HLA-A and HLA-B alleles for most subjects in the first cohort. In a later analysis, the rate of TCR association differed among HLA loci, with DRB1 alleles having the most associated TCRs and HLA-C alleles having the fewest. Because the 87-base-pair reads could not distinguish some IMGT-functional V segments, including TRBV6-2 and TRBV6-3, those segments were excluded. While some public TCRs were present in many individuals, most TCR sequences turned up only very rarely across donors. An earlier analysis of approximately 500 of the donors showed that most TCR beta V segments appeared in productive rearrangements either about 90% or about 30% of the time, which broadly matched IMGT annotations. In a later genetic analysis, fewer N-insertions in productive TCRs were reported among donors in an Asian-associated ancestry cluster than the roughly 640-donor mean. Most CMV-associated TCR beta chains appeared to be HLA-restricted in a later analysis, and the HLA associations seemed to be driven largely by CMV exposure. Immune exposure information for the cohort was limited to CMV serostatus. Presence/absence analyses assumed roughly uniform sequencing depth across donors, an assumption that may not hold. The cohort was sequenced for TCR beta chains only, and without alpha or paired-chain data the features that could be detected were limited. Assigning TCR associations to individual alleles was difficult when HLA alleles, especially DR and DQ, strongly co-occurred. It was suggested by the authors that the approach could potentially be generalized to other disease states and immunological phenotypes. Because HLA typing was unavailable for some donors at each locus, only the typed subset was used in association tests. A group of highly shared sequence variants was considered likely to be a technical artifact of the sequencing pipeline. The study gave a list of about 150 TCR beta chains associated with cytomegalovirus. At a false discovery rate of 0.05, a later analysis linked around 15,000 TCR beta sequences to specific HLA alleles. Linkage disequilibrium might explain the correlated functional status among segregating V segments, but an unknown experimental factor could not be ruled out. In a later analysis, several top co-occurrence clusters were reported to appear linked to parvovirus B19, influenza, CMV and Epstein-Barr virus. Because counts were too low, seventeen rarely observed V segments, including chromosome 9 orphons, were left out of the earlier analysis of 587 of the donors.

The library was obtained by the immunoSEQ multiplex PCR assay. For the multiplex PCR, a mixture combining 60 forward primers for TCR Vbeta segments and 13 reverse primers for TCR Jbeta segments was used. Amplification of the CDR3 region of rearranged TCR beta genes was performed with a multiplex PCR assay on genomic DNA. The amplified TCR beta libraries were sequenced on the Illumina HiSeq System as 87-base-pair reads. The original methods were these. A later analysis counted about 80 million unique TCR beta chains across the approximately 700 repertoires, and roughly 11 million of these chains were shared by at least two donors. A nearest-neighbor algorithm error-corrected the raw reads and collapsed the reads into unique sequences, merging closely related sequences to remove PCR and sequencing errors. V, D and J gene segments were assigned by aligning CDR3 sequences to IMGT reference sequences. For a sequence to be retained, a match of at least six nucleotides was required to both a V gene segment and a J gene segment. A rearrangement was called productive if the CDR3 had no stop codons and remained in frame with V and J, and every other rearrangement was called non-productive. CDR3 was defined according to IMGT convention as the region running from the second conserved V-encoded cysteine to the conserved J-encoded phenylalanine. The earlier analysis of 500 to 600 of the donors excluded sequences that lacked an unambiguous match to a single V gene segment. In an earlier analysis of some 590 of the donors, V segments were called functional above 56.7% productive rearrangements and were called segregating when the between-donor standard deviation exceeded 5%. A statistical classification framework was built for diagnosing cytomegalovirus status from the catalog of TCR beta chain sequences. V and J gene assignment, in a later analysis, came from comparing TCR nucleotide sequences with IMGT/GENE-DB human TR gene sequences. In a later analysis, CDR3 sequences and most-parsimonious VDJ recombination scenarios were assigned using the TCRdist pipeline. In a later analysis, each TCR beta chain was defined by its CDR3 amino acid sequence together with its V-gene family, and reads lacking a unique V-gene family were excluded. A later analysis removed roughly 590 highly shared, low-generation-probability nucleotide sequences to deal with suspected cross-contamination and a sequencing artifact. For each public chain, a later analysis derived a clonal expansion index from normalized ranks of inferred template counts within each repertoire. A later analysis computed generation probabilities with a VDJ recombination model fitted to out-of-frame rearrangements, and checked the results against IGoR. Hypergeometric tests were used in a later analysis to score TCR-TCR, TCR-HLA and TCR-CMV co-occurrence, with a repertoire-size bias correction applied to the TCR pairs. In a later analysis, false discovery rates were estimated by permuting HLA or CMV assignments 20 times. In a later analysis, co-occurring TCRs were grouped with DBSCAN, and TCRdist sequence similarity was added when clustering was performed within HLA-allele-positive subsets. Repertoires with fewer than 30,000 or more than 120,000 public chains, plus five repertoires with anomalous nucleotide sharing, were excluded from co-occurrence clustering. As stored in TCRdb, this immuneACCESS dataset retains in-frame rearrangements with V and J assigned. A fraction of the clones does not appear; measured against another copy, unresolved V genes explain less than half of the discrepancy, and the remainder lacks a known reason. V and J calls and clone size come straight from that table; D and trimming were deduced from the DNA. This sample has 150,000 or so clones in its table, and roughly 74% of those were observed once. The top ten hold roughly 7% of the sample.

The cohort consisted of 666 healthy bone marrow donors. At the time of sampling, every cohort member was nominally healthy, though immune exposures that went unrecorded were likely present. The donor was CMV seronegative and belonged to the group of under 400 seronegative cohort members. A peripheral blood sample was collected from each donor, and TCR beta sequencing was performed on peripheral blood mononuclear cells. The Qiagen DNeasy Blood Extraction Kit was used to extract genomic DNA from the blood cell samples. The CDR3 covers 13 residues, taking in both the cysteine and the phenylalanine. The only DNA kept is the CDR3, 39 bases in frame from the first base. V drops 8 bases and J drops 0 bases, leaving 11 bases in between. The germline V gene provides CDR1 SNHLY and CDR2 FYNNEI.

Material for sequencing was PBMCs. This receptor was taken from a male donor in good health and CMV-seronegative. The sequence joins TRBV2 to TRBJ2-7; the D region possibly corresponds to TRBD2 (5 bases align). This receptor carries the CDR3 CASALGSSYEQYF. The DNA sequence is TGTGCCAGCGCATTGGGGAGCTCCTACGAGCAGTACTTC.